This TCR beta chain was observed in a study of cytomegalovirus exposure and HLA in healthy donors. The study's findings and limits: Researchers counted roughly 150 TCR beta chains as cytomegalovirus-associated. V- and J-gene trimming of TCR beta was linked (in a later analysis) to a missense DCLRE1C variant. Most sequenced TCRs were rare (though some public TCRs occurred in many donors).

Only a few counts were recorded for this clone. The target antigen is unknown. The V gene lost 0 bases and the J gene lost 7 bases, with 10 bases spanning the gap. Looked up from germline, CDR1 is KGHSH and CDR2 is LQKENI. This CDR3 spans 15 amino acids. Amplification used 60 Vbeta primers and 13 Jbeta primers. Sequencing used immunoSEQ multiplex PCR; TCRdb keeps in-frame clones, though not all of them. The table shows some 70,000 clones, with 81% occurring only once. Those who donated were healthy bone marrow donors. The chain joins TRBV18 to TRBJ1-6; no firm D call. This receptor was taken from a human donor in good health. The sequenced sample consisted of PBMCs. For the CDR3, the DNA is TGTGCCAGCTCACCACCAAGGACGGGGAATTCACCCCTCCACTTT. Translating gives CASSPPRTGNSPLHF.